This T cell receptor (beta chain) was captured by sequencing in a study of blood T cell repertoires in COVID-19. Data came from immunoSEQ multiplex PCR; TCRdb stores just in-frame clones and leaves some out. This sample has a few hundred thousand clones, with about four fifths found just once. Sequenced: PBMCs or T cells enriched from blood (not recorded which). The receptor was isolated from a woman aged 40-49 years with acute COVID-19.

The CDR3 protein is CASSPRQGLGSPLHF. In nucleotides, the CDR3 is TGTGCCAGCAGCCCCCGACAGGGTCTTGGTTCACCCCTCCACTTT. J is TRBJ1-6 and V is TRBV14, with TRBD1 identical over 7 bases. Germline V CDR1 and CDR2: SGHDN, FVKESK. V shed 4 bases and J 9 bases; nucleotides not matched to a gene: 9. The CDR3 has 15 residues.